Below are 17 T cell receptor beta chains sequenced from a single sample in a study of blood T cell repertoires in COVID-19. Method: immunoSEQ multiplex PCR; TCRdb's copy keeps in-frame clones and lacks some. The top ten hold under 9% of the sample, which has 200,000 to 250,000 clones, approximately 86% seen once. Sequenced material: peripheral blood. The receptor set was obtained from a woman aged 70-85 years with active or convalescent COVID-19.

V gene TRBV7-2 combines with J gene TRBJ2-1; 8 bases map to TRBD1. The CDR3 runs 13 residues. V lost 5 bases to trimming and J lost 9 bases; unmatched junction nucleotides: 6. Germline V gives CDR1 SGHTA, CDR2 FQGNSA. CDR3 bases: TGTGCCAGCAGCCCCCCGACAGGGGTTGAGCAGTTCTTC. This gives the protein CASSPPTGVEQFF. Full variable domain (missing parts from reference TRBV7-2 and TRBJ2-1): GAGVSQSPSNKVTEKGKDVELRCDPISGHTALYWYRQSLGQGLEFLIYFQGNSAPDKSGLPSDRFSAERTGGSVSTLTIQRTQQEDSAVYLCASSPPTGVEQFFGPGTRLTVL.

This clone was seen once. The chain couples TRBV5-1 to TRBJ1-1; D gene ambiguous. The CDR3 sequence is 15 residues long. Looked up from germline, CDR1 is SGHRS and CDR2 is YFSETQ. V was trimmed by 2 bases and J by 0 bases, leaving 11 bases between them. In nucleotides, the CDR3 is TGCGCCAGCAGCTTCGAGGGAACCATGAACACTGAAGCTTTCTTT. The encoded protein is CASSFEGTMNTEAFF.

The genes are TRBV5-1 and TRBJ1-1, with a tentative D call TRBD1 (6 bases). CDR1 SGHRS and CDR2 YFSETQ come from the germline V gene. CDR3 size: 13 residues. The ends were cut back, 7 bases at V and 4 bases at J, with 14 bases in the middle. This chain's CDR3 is CASLRGGSTEAFF. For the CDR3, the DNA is TGCGCCAGCCTCAGGGGAGGGAGCACTGAAGCTTTCTTT.

The CDR3 loop is CASSAHRGQPQHF. The CDR3 DNA reads as TGTGCCAGCAGCGCCCACCGGGGTCAGCCCCAGCATTTT. V gene TRBV9 combines with J gene TRBJ1-5; the D is unclear. CDR3 size: 13 residues. CDR1 SGDLS and CDR2 YYNGEE come from the germline V gene. Trimming took 3 bases from V and 6 from J, leaving 10 bases between them.

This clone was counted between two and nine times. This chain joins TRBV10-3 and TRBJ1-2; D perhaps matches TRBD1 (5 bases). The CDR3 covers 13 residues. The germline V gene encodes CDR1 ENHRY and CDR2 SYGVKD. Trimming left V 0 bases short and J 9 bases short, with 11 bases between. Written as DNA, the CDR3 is TGTGCCATCAGTGAGTCAGGGGAAATGCGCTACACCTTC. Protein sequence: CAISESGEMRYTF.

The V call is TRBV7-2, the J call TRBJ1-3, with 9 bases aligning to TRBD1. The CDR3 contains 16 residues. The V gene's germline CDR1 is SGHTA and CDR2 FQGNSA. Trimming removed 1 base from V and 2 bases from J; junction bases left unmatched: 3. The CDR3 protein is CASSLVGQGTGNTIYF. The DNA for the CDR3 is TGTGCCAGCAGCTTAGTTGGACAGGGGACTGGAAACACCATATATTTT.

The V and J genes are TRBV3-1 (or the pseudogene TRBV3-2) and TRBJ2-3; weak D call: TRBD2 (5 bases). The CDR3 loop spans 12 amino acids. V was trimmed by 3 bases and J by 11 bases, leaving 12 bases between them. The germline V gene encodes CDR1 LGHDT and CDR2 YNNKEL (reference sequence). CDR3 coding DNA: TGTGCCAGCAGCCAGCTTAACGGAGGGCAGTATTTT. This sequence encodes CASSQLNGGQYF.

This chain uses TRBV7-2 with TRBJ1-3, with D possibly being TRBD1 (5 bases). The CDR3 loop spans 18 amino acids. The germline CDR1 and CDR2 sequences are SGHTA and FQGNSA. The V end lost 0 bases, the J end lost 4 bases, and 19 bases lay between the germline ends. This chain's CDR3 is CASSLARPGRMQGNTIYF. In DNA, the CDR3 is TGTGCCAGCAGCTTAGCTCGGCCAGGGCGGATGCAGGGAAACACCATATATTTT. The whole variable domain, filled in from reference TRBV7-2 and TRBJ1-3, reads GAGVSQSPSNKVTEKGKDVELRCDPISGHTALYWYRQSLGQGLEFLIYFQGNSAPDKSGLPSDRFSAERTGGSVSTLTIQRTQQEDSAVYLCASSLARPGRMQGNTIYFGEGSWLTVV.

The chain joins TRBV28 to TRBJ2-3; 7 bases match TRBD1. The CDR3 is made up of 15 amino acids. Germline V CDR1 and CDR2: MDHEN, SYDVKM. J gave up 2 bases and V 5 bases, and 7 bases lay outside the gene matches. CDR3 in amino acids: CASSMSGQITDTQYF. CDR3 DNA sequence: TGTGCCAGCAGTATGTCGGGACAGATCACAGATACGCAGTATTTT.

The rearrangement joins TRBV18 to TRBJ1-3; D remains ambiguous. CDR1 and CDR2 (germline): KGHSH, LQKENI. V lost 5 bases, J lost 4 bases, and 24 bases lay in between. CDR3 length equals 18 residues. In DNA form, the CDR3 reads TGTGCCAGCTCATCTTCCATCACGTTCGGGTACCCAGGAAACACCATATATTTT. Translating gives CASSSSITFGYPGNTIYF.

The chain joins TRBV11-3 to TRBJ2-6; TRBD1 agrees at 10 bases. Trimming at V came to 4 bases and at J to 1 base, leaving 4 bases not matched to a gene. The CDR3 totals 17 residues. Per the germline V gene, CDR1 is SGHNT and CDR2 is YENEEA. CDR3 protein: CASSSGTGESGANVLTF. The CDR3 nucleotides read TGTGCCAGCAGCTCCGGGACAGGGGAATCTGGGGCCAACGTCCTGACTTTC.

DNA for the CDR3: TGTGCCAGGTTGCGCGGCGATCTTTCCGGCTACGAGCAGTACTTC. Protein product: CARLRGDLSGYEQYF. The chain carries TRBV6-6 and TRBJ2-7; no firm D call. This CDR3 spans 15 amino acids. Germline-derived CDR1 and CDR2 are MNHNY and SVGAGI (reference sequence). Trimming left V 9 bases short and J 3 bases short, with 21 bases between.

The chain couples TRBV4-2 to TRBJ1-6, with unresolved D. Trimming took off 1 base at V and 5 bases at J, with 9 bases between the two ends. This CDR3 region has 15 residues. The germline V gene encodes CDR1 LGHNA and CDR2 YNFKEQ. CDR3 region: CASSQGYRDNSPLHF. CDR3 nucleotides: TGTGCCAGCAGCCAAGGGTATAGAGATAATTCACCCCTCCACTTT.

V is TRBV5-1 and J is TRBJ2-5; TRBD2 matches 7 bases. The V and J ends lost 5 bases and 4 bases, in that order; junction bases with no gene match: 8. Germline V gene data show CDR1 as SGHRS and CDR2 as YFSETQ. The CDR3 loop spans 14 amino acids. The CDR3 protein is CASSTPGGGETQYF. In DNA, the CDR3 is TGCGCCAGCAGTACCCCGGGGGGTGGAGAGACCCAGTACTTC.

CDR3 DNA sequence: TGTGCCAGCAGCGTAGCTACGGTGACTAGCGGGGGGAAGCAAGAGACCCAGTACTTC. It yields the protein CASSVATVTSGGKQETQYF. This chain links TRBV9 with TRBJ2-5, with 13 nucleotides matching TRBD2. V trimming: 0 bases; J trimming: 2 bases; junction bases outside the gene matches: 10. The CDR3 is 19 amino acids. Germline V gene data show CDR1 as SGDLS and CDR2 as YYNGEE.

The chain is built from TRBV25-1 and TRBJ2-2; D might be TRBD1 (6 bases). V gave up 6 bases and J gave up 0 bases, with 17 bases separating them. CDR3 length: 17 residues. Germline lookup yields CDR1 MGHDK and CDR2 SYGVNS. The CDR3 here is CASRATQGNPNTGELFF. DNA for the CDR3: TGTGCCAGCAGGGCCACTCAGGGGAATCCGAACACCGGGGAGCTGTTTTTT.

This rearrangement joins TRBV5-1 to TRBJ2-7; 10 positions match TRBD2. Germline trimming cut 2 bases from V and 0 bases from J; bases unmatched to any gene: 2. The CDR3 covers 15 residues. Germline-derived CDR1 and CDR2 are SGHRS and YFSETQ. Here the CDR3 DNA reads TGCGCCAGCAGCTTAAGCGGGGGGGCCTCCTACGAGCAGTACTTC. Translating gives CASSLSGGASYEQYF.